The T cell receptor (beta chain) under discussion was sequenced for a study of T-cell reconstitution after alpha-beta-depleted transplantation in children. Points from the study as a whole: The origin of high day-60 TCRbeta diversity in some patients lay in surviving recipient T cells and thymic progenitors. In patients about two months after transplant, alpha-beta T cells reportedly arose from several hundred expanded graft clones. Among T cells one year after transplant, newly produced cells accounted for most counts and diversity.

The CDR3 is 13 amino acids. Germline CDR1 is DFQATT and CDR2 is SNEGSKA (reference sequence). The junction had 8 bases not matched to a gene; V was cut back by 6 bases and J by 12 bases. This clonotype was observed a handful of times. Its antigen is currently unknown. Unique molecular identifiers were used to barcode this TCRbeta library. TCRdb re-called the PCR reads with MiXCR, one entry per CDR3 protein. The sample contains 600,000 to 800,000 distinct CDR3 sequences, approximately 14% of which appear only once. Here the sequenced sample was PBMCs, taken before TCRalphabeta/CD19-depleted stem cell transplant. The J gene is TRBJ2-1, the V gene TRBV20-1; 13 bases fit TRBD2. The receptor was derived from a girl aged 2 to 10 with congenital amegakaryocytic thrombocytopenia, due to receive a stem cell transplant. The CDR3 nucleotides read TGCAGTGCGCCGGGACTAGCGGGAAATAGGCAGTTCTTC. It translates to CSAPGLAGNRQFF.